Included here is one T cell receptor (beta chain) sequence, with context. The antigen remains unidentified. This sample is part of a study of T cell responses to AZD1222 COVID-19 vaccine. About the research overall: Second-dose intervals near 4 or 12 weeks were combined. Whole-study results and caveats: Repertoires were obtained solely post-peak T cell response. Seropositive AZD1222 recipients at baseline numbered only 6 or 7. With two AZD1222 doses given, Spike-specific TCR breadth and depth both rose.

Only in-frame clones appear in the TCRdb table, and some are missing; sequencing was by immunoSEQ multiplex PCR. The profile shows roughly 100,000 clones, approximately 90% of them singletons. The CDR3 is 15 amino acids. Looked up from germline, CDR1 is MNHEY and CDR2 is SMNVEV (reference sequence). V lost 6 bases to trimming and J lost 6 bases, with 20 bases between them. The sequence was collected from an adult in good health. The sequencing used peripheral blood, collected on day 0 of AZD1222 vaccination. This chain links TRBV27 with TRBJ1-1; maybe TRBD1 (6 bases). In DNA form, the CDR3 reads TGTGCCAGCAGGGGACACGAGTTGGGCAGGGCTGAAGCTTTCTTT. Translation gives CASRGHELGRAEAFF.